Following are 31 T cell receptor beta chains from one sample sequenced in a study of T cells in Graves' hyperthyroidism and ophthalmopathy. TCR beta CDR3 regions were amplified from RNA. A set of HTBI primers served as the primers for a first-round RT-PCR of the TCR CDR3. TCRdb re-called the multiplex PCR reads with MiXCR, one entry per CDR3 protein. The sample lists 410,000 or so distinct CDR3 sequences, roughly 14% seen once, with under 15% in the top ten. The sequencing input was blood. These receptors originate from a young man with Graves' ophthalmopathy.

In this sample, this clonotype turned up many times. The V and J genes are TRBV13 and TRBJ2-3, with D perhaps TRBD2 (5 bases). Germline values: CDR1 PRHDT, CDR2 FYEKMQ (reference sequence). CDR3 length equals 13 residues. The V and J ends lost 4 bases and 4 bases respectively, with 9 bases between them. DNA of the CDR3: TGTGCCAGCAGCTCGCTAGCATCAGATACGCAGTATTTT. Amino acids: CASSSLASDTQYF.

This clonotype occurred many times. The V and J genes are TRBV20-1 and TRBJ2-5; 10 bases agree with TRBD1. V was pared by 3 bases and J by 4 bases, with 2 bases of the junction left unmatched. Germline assignment: CDR1 DFQATT and CDR2 SNEGSKA (reference sequence). This CDR3 contains 13 residues. The CDR3 DNA is TGCAGTGCTAGGGGACAGGGGATAGAGACCCAGTACTTC. Translating gives CSARGQGIETQYF.

This clonotype occurred a few times. The chain recombines TRBV6-2 or TRBV6-3 with TRBJ2-1; 7 nucleotides align to TRBD1. CDR3 length: 16 residues. V was clipped by 6 bases and J by 0 bases; unmatched bases: 8. Germline lookup yields CDR1 MNHEY and CDR2 SVGEGT. The DNA of the CDR3 is TGTGCCAGCAGCAGTAGACAGGGAACCTCCTACAATGAGCAGTTCTTC. This gives the protein CASSSRQGTSYNEQFF.

This clonotype was detected a few times. The chain recombines TRBV2 with TRBJ1-1; tentative D call: TRBD1 (5 bases). V was shortened by 3 bases and J by 6 bases, with 11 bases between the two germline ends. Germline-derived CDR1 and CDR2 are SNHLY and FYNNEI. The CDR3 covers 13 residues. The CDR3 DNA follows: TGTGCCAGCAGTGAGGGGGATTGGGCTGAAGCTTTCTTT. It is translated as CASSEGDWAEAFF.

This clonotype showed up many times. This sequence joins TRBV7-2 and TRBJ2-5; TRBD1 matches at 10 bases. This CDR3 spans 16 amino acids. Per the germline V gene, CDR1 is SGHTA and CDR2 is FQGNSA. With 5 bases clipped from V and 4 bases from J, the junction kept 10 bases outside the gene matches. CDR3 coding DNA: TGTGCCAGCAGCAGAGTAGGGACAGGGGTACGAGAGACCCAGTACTTC. Translated, it gives CASSRVGTGVRETQYF.

The chain uses TRBV20-1 and TRBJ2-2, with D perhaps matching TRBD2 (5 bases). V dropped 0 bases and J dropped 0 bases, with 11 bases sitting between them. The CDR3 length is 16 residues. Germline CDR1 reads DFQATT; CDR2 reads SNEGSKA (reference sequence). CDR3 in amino acids: CSARDPGLPNTGELFF. The CDR3 region has the DNA TGCAGTGCTAGAGATCCAGGACTTCCGAACACCGGGGAGCTGTTTTTT.

This clonotype was recorded a few times. V gene TRBV5-1 combines with J gene TRBJ2-2; tentatively, D is TRBD2 (6 bases). The CDR3 is made up of 14 amino acids. Per germline, CDR1 SGHRS and CDR2 YFSETQ. V lost 8 bases to trimming and J lost 2 bases, with 13 bases between them. CDR3 DNA: TGCGCCAGTATACGCGGGGATAACACCGGGGAGCTGTTTTTT. Translation: CASIRGDNTGELFF.

This clonotype was recorded many times. The gene calls are TRBV5-1 and TRBJ2-3, with 8 bases fitting TRBD1. The junction had 5 bases not matched to a gene; V was cut back by 2 bases and J by 6 bases. Looked up from germline, CDR1 is SGHRS and CDR2 is YFSETQ. CDR3 size: 14 residues. CDR3 bases: TGCGCCAGCAGCTTTCGACAGGGGAGGGATACGCAGTATTTT. It is translated as CASSFRQGRDTQYF.

The rearrangement joins TRBV10-3 to TRBJ2-2; TRBD2 is a possible D gene (6 bases). CDR1 ENHRY and CDR2 SYGVKD come from the germline V gene. Deletions cut 6 bases from V and 2 bases from J, with 10 bases between. This CDR3 spans 14 amino acids. The chain's CDR3 is CAIRGGVNTGELFF. CDR3 coding DNA: TGTGCCATCAGGGGCGGGGTAAACACCGGGGAGCTGTTTTTT.

This clonotype was seen ten or more times. The rearrangement joins TRBV20-1 to TRBJ2-5, with D tentatively TRBD1 (6 bases). Germline loops: CDR1 DFQATT, CDR2 SNEGSKA (reference sequence). The CDR3 covers 12 residues. V was pared by 5 bases and J by 0 bases, with 7 bases between. The CDR3 region has the DNA TGCAGTGCTTCAGGGGACCAAGAGACCCAGTACTTC. It specifies CSASGDQETQYF.

The chain carries TRBV12-3 or TRBV12-4 and TRBJ2-1, with D possibly being TRBD2 (5 bases). V was clipped by 2 bases and J by 4 bases, with 15 bases between them. This CDR3 region has 16 residues. The CDR3 region is CASSLTAGHNYNEQFF. The DNA for the CDR3 is TGTGCCAGCAGTTTAACGGCGGGCCATAATTACAATGAGCAGTTCTTC.

In this sample, this clonotype turned up a few times. V usage is TRBV6-5 and J usage is TRBJ2-5; D tentatively fits TRBD1 or TRBD2 (5 bases each). V was clipped by 0 bases and J by 5 bases, with 13 bases between them. CDR1 and CDR2 (germline): MNHEY, SVGAGI. The CDR3 totals 15 residues. This CDR3 reads CASSYSPGPRETQYF. CDR3 coding DNA: TGTGCCAGCAGTTACTCCCCGGGACCTCGGGAGACCCAGTACTTC.

The genes are TRBV20-1 and TRBJ1-4; D unresolved. The CDR3 covers 13 residues. The V end was cut by 5 bases, the J end by 3 bases, with 10 bases between. Germline V gives CDR1 DFQATT, CDR2 SNEGSKA (reference sequence). The CDR3 sequence: CSARGWSNEKLFF. CDR3 nucleotide sequence: TGCAGTGCTCGAGGTTGGTCTAATGAAAAACTGTTTTTT.

J is TRBJ2-7 and V is TRBV19, with TRBD2 matching over 10 bases. Germline lookup yields CDR1 LNHDA and CDR2 SQIVND (reference sequence). V gave up 10 bases and J gave up 1 base; unmatched junction bases: 4. The CDR3 spans 13 residues. CDR3 DNA sequence: TGTGCCACTAGGACTAGCGGATCCTACGAGCAGTACTTC. Its protein product is CATRTSGSYEQYF. Drawing the rest from reference TRBV19 and TRBJ2-7, the complete variable domain is DGGITQSPKYLFRKEGQNVTLSCEQNLNHDAMYWYRQDPGQGLRLIYYSQIVNDFQKGDIAEGYSVSREKKESFPLTVTSAQKNPTAFYLCATRTSGSYEQYFGPGTRLTVT.

The chain is built from TRBV20-1 and TRBJ1-1; 9 positions agree with TRBD1. Germline V gene lookup returns CDR1 DFQATT and CDR2 SNEGSKA (reference sequence). This CDR3 has 13 amino acids. Trimming at V came to 5 bases and at J to 3 bases, leaving 4 bases not matched to a gene. The CDR3 sequence is CSAGTGTDTEAFF. The CDR3 nucleotides read TGCAGTGCTGGGACAGGGACTGACACTGAAGCTTTCTTT.

This clonotype was observed many times. The chain uses TRBV28 and TRBJ2-7; D gene uncertain. CDR3 length equals 12 residues. The V and J ends lost 4 bases and 3 bases respectively, with 7 bases between them. The germline CDR1 and CDR2 sequences are MDHEN and SYDVKM. The CDR3 reads CASSSNLYEQYF. The CDR3 nucleotides are TGTGCCAGCAGTTCAAATCTCTACGAGCAGTACTTC. Full variable domain (remainder filled in from reference TRBV28 and TRBJ2-7): DVKVTQSSRYLVKRTGEKVFLECVQDMDHENMFWYRQDPGLGLRLIYFSYDVKMKEKGDIPEGYSVSREKKERFSLILESASTNQTSMYLCASSSNLYEQYFGPGTRLTVT.

This chain uses TRBV20-1 with TRBJ1-1; a weak D match, TRBD1 (5 bases). The CDR3 spans 10 residues. Germline lookup yields CDR1 DFQATT and CDR2 SNEGSKA (reference sequence). In nucleotides, the CDR3 is TGCAATGCCTCCGGACAAGGAGCTTTCTTT. Translating it yields CNASGQGAFF.

The sample holds a few counts of this clonotype. The genes are TRBV4-1 and TRBJ1-2; no reliable D call. The CDR3 contains 14 residues. Per germline, CDR1 MGHRA and CDR2 YSYEKL. V lost 0 bases, J lost 5 bases, and 10 bases lay in between. The CDR3 DNA sequence: TGCGCCAGCAGCCAAGATTCGACTATTTATGGCTACACCTTC. It specifies CASSQDSTIYGYTF.

This clonotype appeared many times. V is TRBV7-9 and J is TRBJ2-7, with D possibly being TRBD1 or TRBD2 (5 bases each). CDR3 length equals 13 residues. Germline V gene data show CDR1 as SEHNR and CDR2 as FQNEAQ (reference sequence). The V end was cut by 2 bases, the J end by 6 bases, with 11 bases between. The CDR3 coding sequence is TGTGCCAGCAGCTTACCGGGGCAGGGCGAGCAGTACTTC. This translates into CASSLPGQGEQYF. Together with reference TRBV7-9 and TRBJ2-7, the CDR3 gives the full variable domain: DTGVSQNPRHKITKRGQNVTFRCDPISEHNRLYWYRQTLGQGPEFLTYFQNEAQLEKSRLLSDRFSAERPKGSFSTLEIQRTEQGDSAMYLCASSLPGQGEQYFGPGTRLTVT.

This clonotype was seen repeatedly, ten times or more. J is TRBJ2-5 and V is TRBV5-1; no clear D. Germline loops: CDR1 SGHRS, CDR2 YFSETQ. The CDR3 is made up of 13 amino acids. V was pared by 1 base and J by 1 base, with 5 bases between. Written as DNA, the CDR3 is TGCGCCAGCAGCTTGCTCAGCCAAGAGACCCAGTACTTC. Protein product: CASSLLSQETQYF.

This clonotype has at least ten counts. V usage is TRBV7-2 and J usage is TRBJ2-7; 10 bases match TRBD2. Germline V CDR1 and CDR2: SGHTA, FQGNSA. Unmatched junction bases numbered 7, after V lost 1 base and J lost 7 bases. This CDR3 is built from 15 residues. The CDR3 sequence is CASSLGLAGVSEQYF. The DNA of the CDR3 is TGTGCCAGCAGCTTAGGCCTAGCGGGAGTAAGTGAGCAGTACTTC.

At least ten counts were recorded for this clonotype. The chain couples TRBV28 to TRBJ1-2; tentatively, D is TRBD1 (6 bases). V gave up 6 bases and J gave up 3 bases, with 14 bases separating them. The CDR3 sequence is 14 residues long. Per germline, CDR1 MDHEN and CDR2 SYDVKM. CDR3 loop: CASSPAQGYYGYTF. The CDR3 DNA reads TGTGCCAGCAGCCCCGCACAGGGTTACTATGGCTACACCTTC.

Many counts were recorded for this clonotype. J is TRBJ1-1 and V is TRBV3-1; no clear D gene. CDR3 size: 14 residues. V was cut by 4 bases and J by 7 bases, with 16 bases left in between. Germline lookup yields CDR1 LGHDT and CDR2 YNNKEL (reference sequence). The CDR3 reads CASSPGTYSDEAFF. The DNA for the CDR3 is TGTGCCAGCAGCCCCGGCACTTATTCTGATGAAGCTTTCTTT. The full variable domain, with the rest looked up from reference TRBV3-1 and TRBJ1-1, is DTAVSQTPKYLVTQMGNDKSIKCEQNLGHDTMYWYKQDSKKFLKIMFSYNNKELIINETVPNRFSPKSPDKAHLNLHINSLELGDSAVYFCASSPGTYSDEAFFGQGTRLTVV.

V gene TRBV3-1 combines with J gene TRBJ2-3, with TRBD2 matching over 11 bases. The CDR3 is 17 amino acids. Trimming cost V 4 bases and J 3 bases; bases outside gene matches: 9. Germline V lookup: CDR1 LGHDT, CDR2 YNNKEL (reference sequence). The CDR3 sequence: CASSLQLAGGHTDTQYF. The CDR3 DNA reads as TGTGCCAGCAGCCTGCAGTTAGCGGGGGGGCATACAGATACGCAGTATTTT.

Turning to this clonotype: A much larger clone differs by one base, so this may be a read error. This chain connects TRBV20-1 to TRBJ2-3, with D perhaps matching TRBD1 (5 bases). Trimming removed 1 base at V and 5 bases at J, with 10 bases between. CDR3 length equals 13 residues. Germline V gene lookup returns CDR1 DFQATT and CDR2 SNEGSKA (reference sequence). The CDR3 loop is CSARATGRDTQYF. In nucleotides, the CDR3 is TGCAGTGCTAGAGCCACAGGCAGAGATACGCAGTATTTT.

The CDR3 region has the DNA TGTGCCAGCAGTTTAGCAGGTTTCAGCGAGCAGTACTTC. This sequence encodes CASSLAGFSEQYF. The gene calls are TRBV27 and TRBJ2-7; D is uncertain. The CDR3 spans 13 residues. Trimming stripped 2 bases from V and 6 bases from J, with 11 bases between. Germline CDR1 reads MNHEY; CDR2 reads SMNVEV (reference sequence).

This clonotype was counted ten times or more. Sequence at one end of the junction differs from germline and may be a read error. The rearrangement joins TRBV6-2 or TRBV6-3 to TRBJ2-3, with a possible D match to TRBD2 (7 bases). The CDR3 totals 15 residues. From germline, CDR1 is MNHEY and CDR2 SVGEGT. The CDR3 DNA reads TGTGCCAGCAGTTACTCGGCGGGGGACACAGATGCGCAGTATTTT. This encodes CASSYSAGDTDAQYF.

This clonotype was counted at least ten times. The CDR3 protein is CASSLSGRYHEQYF. DNA of the CDR3: TGTGCCAGCAGCCTTAGCGGGAGGTATCACGAGCAGTACTTC. The rearrangement joins TRBV3-1 to TRBJ2-7; 10 bases match TRBD2. CDR1 LGHDT and CDR2 YNNKEL come from the germline V gene (reference sequence). This CDR3 has 14 residues. With V trimmed by 4 bases and J by 5 bases, 5 bases remained unmatched.

This clonotype occurred many times. The chain combines TRBV20-1 with TRBJ2-1, with 9 bases fitting TRBD2. CDR3 length: 13 amino acids. Germline lookup yields CDR1 DFQATT and CDR2 SNEGSKA (reference sequence). Trimming removed 6 bases from V and 7 bases from J; junction bases left unmatched: 7. The CDR3 nucleotides read TGCAGTGCCCCCCGGGCGGGGGGGAATGAGCAGTTCTTC. It specifies CSAPRAGGNEQFF.

Comment on this clonotype: An end of the junction does not agree with germline; a read error may underlie this. The chain links TRBV5-6 to TRBJ2-7; weak D call: TRBD1 (6 bases). There are 14 residues in the CDR3. The germline V gene has CDR1 SGHDT and CDR2 YYEEEE. The CDR3 region has the DNA TGTACCAGCAGCGCCGGGACACCTTCCTACGAGCAGTACTTC. It is translated as CTSSAGTPSYEQYF.

For the CDR3, the DNA is TGTGCCAGCAGCTTAGGTGCGGACCCCTACGAGCAGTACTTC. Protein sequence: CASSLGADPYEQYF. The V gene is TRBV7-6, the J gene TRBJ2-7; the D is unclear. The CDR3 length is 14 residues. Germline-derived CDR1 and CDR2 are SGHVS and FNYEAQ. V was shortened by 1 base and J by 2 bases, with 9 bases between the two germline ends.